Following are 20 T cell receptor beta chains from one sample sequenced in a study of regulatory T cells in long-lasting Graves disease. Time point described: newly diagnosed GD, antithyroid drugs for less than 3 months. From RNA extracted from PBMCs, the TCR library was made. With iRepertoire HTBI primers and Arm-PCR of CDR3 regions, TCR beta libraries were built. TCRdb analysed the multiplex PCR reads with MiXCR anew, one entry per CDR3 protein. The profile shows 500,000 or so distinct CDR3 sequences, about 16% of them singletons. This same sample was also taken into another study, of T cells in Graves' hyperthyroidism and ophthalmopathy.

Sequenced material: peripheral blood mononuclear cells (PBMCs), taken at new diagnosis, from a patient treated with antithyroid drugs. Receptors originate from a man aged 35 to 55 with Graves disease.

This clonotype has a count of ten or more. V and J are TRBV2 and TRBJ2-1; D remains unclear. With 4 bases removed from V and 15 bases from J, the gap between germline ends came to 13 bases. This CDR3 contains 11 residues. Per the germline V gene, CDR1 is SNHLY and CDR2 is FYNNEI. The CDR3 region is CASSADWFPFF. CDR3 DNA sequence: TGTGCCAGCAGTGCGGATTGGTTCCCGTTCTTC.

V is TRBV27 and J is TRBJ2-2; no firm D call. CDR3 length: 14 residues. V lost 3 bases to trimming and J lost 0 bases, with 5 bases between them. Germline V CDR1 and CDR2: MNHEY, SMNVEV (reference sequence). Here the CDR3 DNA reads TGTGCCAGCAGTTTCCAAACGAACACCGGGGAGCTGTTTTTT. Translated, it gives CASSFQTNTGELFF.

This clonotype was picked up many times. The V call is TRBV13, the J call TRBJ2-1, with TRBD2 identical over 12 bases. V dropped 6 bases and J dropped 1; count of bases not matched to a gene: 16. From germline, CDR1 is PRHDT and CDR2 FYEKMQ (reference sequence). The CDR3 runs to 20 residues. The CDR3 nucleotides are TGTGCCAGCAGTTCCTCGGGACTAGCGGGTTCGTCCTTATCCTACAATGAGCAGTTCTTC. This sequence encodes CASSSSGLAGSSLSYNEQFF.

Written as DNA, the CDR3 is TGTGCCACCACCCCCTCCCTTCACGGGGAGCTGTTTTTT. Protein sequence: CATTPSLHGELFF. The J gene is TRBJ2-2, the V gene TRBV24-1; no reliable D call. Trimming took off 8 bases at V and 7 bases at J, with 13 bases between the two ends. The length of the CDR3 is 13 residues. CDR1 is KGHDR, CDR2 SFDVKD, per germline.

This clonotype has at least ten counts. The J gene is TRBJ2-7, the V gene TRBV7-2, with D perhaps matching TRBD1 or TRBD2 (5 bases each). The germline V and J ends were trimmed by 4 bases and 0 bases, with 10 bases remaining between them. CDR3 length equals 14 residues. From germline, CDR1 is SGHTA and CDR2 FQGNSA. The CDR3 region is CASSSTGPSYEQYF. CDR3 bases: TGTGCCAGCAGCTCGACGGGGCCCTCCTACGAGCAGTACTTC.

This clonotype was counted a few times. This chain uses TRBV12-5 with TRBJ2-2; D is undetermined. The CDR3 has 15 amino acids. Germline V gene data show CDR1 as LGHNT and CDR2 as FRNRAP. V was clipped by 0 bases and J by 2 bases, with 7 bases between them. The CDR3 nucleotides are TGTGCTAGTGGTTTGGTACCGGGTAACACCGGGGAGCTGTTTTTT. Its protein product is CASGLVPGNTGELFF.

This clonotype was seen a handful of times. The CDR3 DNA is TGCAGCGTTGAAGACCTAAATCTAGCGGGAGTCTCCAATGAGCAGTTCTTC. Translated, it gives CSVEDLNLAGVSNEQFF. The chain links TRBV29-1 to TRBJ2-1; 10 positions agree with TRBD2. Looked up from germline, CDR1 is SQVTM and CDR2 is ANQGSEA. The CDR3 runs to 17 residues. Losses at the gene ends were 0 bases for V and 6 bases for J; bases not matched to a gene: 11.

This clonotype was picked up many times. This chain uses TRBV2 with TRBJ2-2, with 9 bases identical to TRBD2. The germline V gene has CDR1 SNHLY and CDR2 FYNNEI. This CDR3 spans 13 amino acids. With 6 bases clipped from V and 4 bases from J, the junction kept 0 bases outside the gene matches. The CDR3 bases are TGTGCCAGCAGGACTAGCGGCACCGGGGAGCTGTTTTTT. This codes for CASRTSGTGELFF.

This clonotype came up many times. V and J are TRBV12-3 or TRBV12-4 and TRBJ1-1, with D possibly TRBD1 on 6 matching bases. Trimming removed 1 base at V and 4 bases at J, with 10 bases between. The CDR3 has 14 residues. CDR3 protein: CASSLGGASTEAFF. The CDR3 DNA follows: TGTGCCAGCAGTTTAGGGGGGGCGTCCACTGAAGCTTTCTTT.

The chain uses TRBV5-1 and TRBJ2-1; no reliable D call. The V end lost 7 bases, the J end lost 0 bases, and 11 bases lay between the germline ends. The CDR3 length is 14 residues. Per germline, CDR1 SGHRS and CDR2 YFSETQ. The CDR3 region is CASRPTPSYNEQFF. In DNA form, the CDR3 reads TGCGCCAGCCGCCCGACCCCCTCCTACAATGAGCAGTTCTTC.

The chain recombines TRBV9 with TRBJ2-7; perhaps TRBD2 as D (6 bases). With 0 bases removed from V and 0 bases from J, the gap between germline ends came to 10 bases. The germline V gene encodes CDR1 SGDLS and CDR2 YYNGEE. CDR3 length: 15 residues. The chain's CDR3 is CASSVEPSASYEQYF. For the CDR3, the DNA is TGTGCCAGCAGCGTAGAGCCTAGCGCCTCCTACGAGCAGTACTTC.

There are many counts of this clonotype. This rearrangement joins TRBV20-1 to TRBJ2-5, with D perhaps matching TRBD1 or TRBD2 (5 bases each). There are 15 residues in the CDR3. With 3 bases removed from V and 5 bases from J, the gap between germline ends came to 19 bases. The V gene's germline CDR1 is DFQATT and CDR2 SNEGSKA (reference sequence). CDR3 loop: CSARTTRGVGETQYF. The CDR3, as DNA: TGCAGTGCTAGGACCACGAGGGGAGTGGGCGAGACCCAGTACTTC.

V gene TRBV27 combines with J gene TRBJ2-3, with D possibly being TRBD2 (5 bases). V was shortened by 7 bases and J by 2 bases, with 19 bases between the two germline ends. Germline lookup yields CDR1 MNHEY and CDR2 SMNVEV (reference sequence). CDR3 length equals 16 residues. CDR3 sequence (DNA): TGTGCCAGCAAACATAGACTATCCAATATCACAGATACGCAGTATTTT. Translating gives CASKHRLSNITDTQYF.

This clonotype was observed a few times. Given a much more abundant clone one base away, this may be a read error. This chain joins TRBV3-1 and TRBJ1-1; D is undetermined. Germline lookup yields CDR1 LGHDT and CDR2 YNNKEL (reference sequence). The CDR3 is 11 amino acids. The CDR3 is CASSQVGEASF. CDR3 bases: TGTGCCAGCAGCCAAGTTGGTGAAGCTTCCTTT.

In its sample, this clonotype was seen many times. The CDR3 loop reads CASSQSGGVTEAFF. The DNA of the CDR3 is TGTGCCAGCAGCCAATCGGGGGGAGTAACTGAAGCTTTCTTT. V is TRBV14 and J is TRBJ1-1; the D gene is possibly TRBD1 (5 bases). The V gene lost 2 bases and the J gene lost 5 bases, with 12 bases spanning the gap. CDR3 length: 14 amino acids. In germline, CDR1 is SGHDN, CDR2 FVKESK.

This clonotype was seen ten or more times. The chain combines TRBV11-3 with TRBJ2-5; D possibly corresponds to TRBD1 (7 bases). The CDR3 consists of 14 residues. Trimming shortened V by 4 bases and J by 4 bases, and 13 bases separated the two germline ends. CDR1 SGHNT and CDR2 YENEEA come from the germline V gene. For the CDR3, the DNA is TGTGCCAGCAGCTCCGGAGGGGGCGTAGAGACCCAGTACTTC. Protein: CASSSGGGVETQYF.

This clonotype was seen repeatedly, ten times or more. J is TRBJ1-6 and V is TRBV28; D may be TRBD1 (6 bases). CDR3 length equals 15 residues. The V gene's germline CDR1 is MDHEN and CDR2 SYDVKM. Trimming shortened V by 5 bases and J by 6 bases, and 14 bases separated the two germline ends. DNA for the CDR3: TGTGCCAGCAGTACTTTACAGGGCCTTAATTCACCCCTCCACTTT. Translating it yields CASSTLQGLNSPLHF.

This clonotype occurred many times. DNA for the CDR3: TGTGCCAGCAGTTCCTTACTCGGGACAGGGAAGCCCCAGCATTTT. It is translated as CASSSLLGTGKPQHF. The J gene is TRBJ1-5, the V gene TRBV28, with 9 bases lining up with TRBD1. The V segment lost 4 bases and the J segment 8 bases; nucleotides outside the gene matches: 9. The CDR3 is 15 amino acids. CDR1 is MDHEN, CDR2 SYDVKM, per germline.

This clonotype was counted ten times or more. The chain is built from TRBV7-2 and TRBJ2-3; 12 bases match TRBD2. Unmatched junction bases numbered 8, after V lost 5 bases and J lost 5 bases. Germline V gene data show CDR1 as SGHTA and CDR2 as FQGNSA. This CDR3 has 16 residues. This chain's CDR3 is CASSIGLAGPQDTQYF. Written as DNA, the CDR3 is TGTGCCAGCAGCATAGGACTAGCGGGACCCCAAGATACGCAGTATTTT.

This clonotype appeared many times. J is TRBJ2-3 and V is TRBV18; D gene uncertain. CDR3 length equals 14 residues. Germline CDR1 reads KGHSH; CDR2 reads LQKENI. V was trimmed by 3 bases and J by 0 bases, leaving 7 bases between them. The DNA for the CDR3 is TGTGCCAGCTCACCTGTGGCTAGCACAGATACGCAGTATTTT. The encoded protein is CASSPVASTDTQYF.